This TCR beta chain came from a study of graft-versus-host responses after intestinal transplantation. Study conclusions and caveats: GvH clones detected in recipient marrow included some appearing first in ileum or blood.

Here immunoSEQ multiplex PCR was the method, and the copy in TCRdb shows in-frame clones only, minus some. Of approximately 9,500 clones listed, more than 85% are singletons. The length of the CDR3 is 15 residues. Germline V lookup: CDR1 MNHEY, CDR2 SVGAGI. V was clipped by 5 bases and J by 6 bases, with 19 bases between them. Concerning this clone: Its specificity is unknown.

The sample consisted of PBMCs, taken more than 40 days after intestinal transplantation. The source is a human patient who received an intestinal transplant, so some T cells may come from the graft donor. The chain links TRBV6-5 to TRBJ1-2; D call uncertain. CDR3 protein: CASSKEAGYDDGYTF. DNA for the CDR3: TGTGCCAGCAGTAAAGAGGCGGGCTATGACGATGGCTACACCTTC.